A selection of T cell receptor beta chains follows, all from one sample in a study of post-analysis software for immune sequencing data. TCRdb independently ran MiXCR on the PCR reads; one entry per CDR3 protein. Found here are hundreds of thousands of distinct CDR3 sequences, roughly 27% of them singletons; the top ten hold 0.55% to 0.65%. Sequencing was performed on blood. The receptor source for this set is a girl between 10 and 17 years old with multiple sclerosis. The CDR3 runs from the conserved cysteine through the conserved F or W. The order of the fields is J gene, clone size, D gene, V gene, CDR3 DNA, CDR3 protein. A D gene is named only where the DNA matches it firmly. Some rows have no size entry. The others give once, few or many, or a class for an expanded clone.

TRBJ2-1 few - TRBV7-9 TGTGCCAGCAGCTCCGCCGGTAATGAGCAGTTCTTC CASSSAGNEQFF
TRBJ2-3 - TRBD2 TRBV28 TGTGCCAGCAGTTTTGGCGGGAGGGCGGATACGCAGTATTTT CASSFGGRADTQYF
TRBJ2-1 - - TRBV24-1 TGTGCCACCAGTGAAGGACAGCCGTCCTACAATGGGCAGTTCTTC CATSEGQPSYNGQFF
TRBJ2-7 - - TRBV10-2 TGCGCCAGCATCGACCCGGTGGGGGGCTCCTACAATGAGCAGTACTTC CASIDPVGGSYNEQYF
TRBJ2-1 - TRBD2 TRBV28 TGTGCCAGCAGAAACACGGGACTAGCCTCCTACACTGAGCAGTTCTTC CASRNTGLASYTEQFF
TRBJ1-4 few - TRBV2 TGTGCCAGCAGTGAATTTGAAAAACTGTTTTTT CASSEFEKLFF
TRBJ1-1 few TRBD1 TRBV25-1 TGTGCCAGCAGTGCACAGGGGGGAGGTACTGAAGCTTTCTTT CASSAQGGGTEAFF
TRBJ1-1 few - TRBV29-1 TGCAGCGTTGTTCGGACGAACACTGAAGCTTTCTTT CSVVRTNTEAFF
TRBJ1-4 few - TRBV3-1 TGTGCCAGCAGCCAAGTGACCACGGCTAATGAAAAACTGTTTTTT CASSQVTTANEKLFF
TRBJ1-2 - - TRBV6-5 TGTGCCAGCGGAATTGTCGGGGGATACTATGGCTACACCTTC CASGIVGGYYGYTF
TRBJ2-3 - - TRBV27 TGTGCCAGCAGTTTTTATTTTGGTGATACGCAGTATTTT CASSFYFGDTQYF
TRBJ1-4 few - TRBV6-5 TGTGCCAGCAGTTACGGTGGGAGCCGTAATGAAAAACTGTTTTTT CASSYGGSRNEKLFF
TRBJ2-5 - TRBD1 TRBV20-1 TGCAGTGCTCCCACCCGAGGGACAGGGCCCCAAGAGACCCAGTACTTC CSAPTRGTGPQETQYF
TRBJ2-5 - TRBD1 TRBV10-3 TGTGCCATCAGTCCCGGACAGGACGGGGAGACCCAGTACTTC CAISPGQDGETQYF
TRBJ1-1 - - TRBV5-1 TGCGCCAGCAGCTCAACTCAGTTGAACACTGAAGCTTTCTTT CASSSTQLNTEAFF